The next 18 T cell receptor beta chains were all read from a single sample in a study of memory CD4+ T cells and cytomegalovirus serostatus. Single viable CD3+CD4+CD8-CD45RO+ cells were sorted as the memory CD4+ T cells. This table comes from immunoSEQ multiplex PCR, and its TCRdb copy is limited to in-frame clones, with some not included. This table has roughly 39,000 clones, around 78% appearing once. The sample comprised memory CD4+ T cells from blood. The receptors stem from an adult in good health and CMV-seronegative.

The gene calls are TRBV7-2 and TRBJ1-1, with D possibly being TRBD1 (6 bases). Trimming took off 6 bases at V and 4 bases at J, with 12 bases between the two ends. Germline V CDR1 and CDR2: SGHTA, FQGNSA. The CDR3 runs 13 residues. CDR3 sequence (DNA): TGTGCCAGCAGAACACAGGGTCGCACTGAAGCTTTCTTT. This codes for CASRTQGRTEAFF.

In this sample, this clone turned up a few times. The rearrangement links TRBV30 to TRBJ1-1; 7 bases line up with TRBD1. The CDR3 has 12 residues. Germline CDR1 is GTSNPN and CDR2 is SVGIG (reference sequence). The CDR3 DNA follows: TGTGTCACGAAACAGGGGAAAACTGAAGCTTTCTTT. It specifies CVTKQGKTEAFF.

V gene TRBV11-2 combines with J gene TRBJ2-5; 12 positions match TRBD2. Germline V CDR1 and CDR2: SGHAT, FQNNGV. The CDR3 totals 16 residues. The junction had 2 bases not matched to a gene; V was cut back by 1 base and J by 2 bases. This CDR3 is CASSLVLAGGQETQYF. DNA for the CDR3: TGTGCCAGCAGCTTAGTTCTAGCGGGGGGGCAAGAGACCCAGTACTTC. Drawing the rest from reference TRBV11-2 and TRBJ2-5, the complete variable domain is EAGVAQSPRYKIIEKRQSVAFWCNPISGHATLYWYQQILGQGPKLLIQFQNNGVVDDSQLPKDRFSAERLKGVDSTLKIQPAKLEDSAVYLCASSLVLAGGQETQYFGPGTRLLVL.

The rearrangement uses TRBV11-2 and TRBJ1-5; D gene uncertain. Trimming took off 2 bases at V and 0 bases at J, with 11 bases between the two ends. The CDR3 consists of 16 residues. Germline V gene data show CDR1 as SGHAT and CDR2 as FQNNGV. In DNA form, the CDR3 reads TGTGCCAGCAGCTTATGGGTAAAGCTTAGCAATCAGCCCCAGCATTTT. Translating gives CASSLWVKLSNQPQHF.

The chain has TRBV10-3 and TRBJ2-2, with 7 positions matching TRBD2. V gave up 8 bases and J gave up 5 bases; unmatched junction bases: 5. Germline assignment: CDR1 ENHRY and CDR2 SYGVKD. This CDR3 is 13 amino acids long. The CDR3 DNA sequence: TGTGCCATCTTCCAGGGAGGGACCGGGGAGCTGTTTTTT. As protein: CAIFQGGTGELFF.

The V and J genes are TRBV5-1 and TRBJ2-3; 7 bases fit TRBD2. The junction had 2 bases not matched to a gene; V was cut back by 4 bases and J by 0 bases. CDR1 is SGHRS, CDR2 YFSETQ, per germline. CDR3 size: 14 residues. CDR3 sequence: CASSERGSTDTQYF. The CDR3 DNA reads as TGCGCCAGCAGCGAGCGGGGTAGCACAGATACGCAGTATTTT.

V and J are TRBV4-2 and TRBJ1-2; TRBD1 might be the D (5 bases). The CDR3 totals 14 residues. The germline V gene has CDR1 LGHNA and CDR2 YNFKEQ. V was trimmed by 0 bases and J by 3 bases, leaving 8 bases between them. The CDR3, as DNA: TGTGCCAGCAGCCAAGACGGGGCCGACTATGGCTACACCTTC. Amino acid sequence: CASSQDGADYGYTF.

This clone was observed a handful of times. The rearrangement links TRBV2 to TRBJ1-1; the D gene is possibly TRBD1 (5 bases). Germline V CDR1 and CDR2: SNHLY, FYNNEI. V was trimmed by 5 bases and J by 5 bases, leaving 12 bases between them. This CDR3 comprises 13 residues. DNA for the CDR3: TGTGCCAGCAGTTTCCAGGGAGGGACTGAAGCTTTCTTT. Amino acids: CASSFQGGTEAFF.

The chain links TRBV6-6 to TRBJ1-3; no clear D gene. The CDR3 runs to 12 residues. Germline CDR1 MNHNY, CDR2 SVGAGI (reference sequence). V gave up 6 bases and J gave up 4 bases, with 7 bases separating them. CDR3 protein: CASSQLGNTIYF. As DNA, the CDR3 is TGTGCCAGCAGCCAGCTGGGAAACACCATATATTTT.

The CDR3 loop is CASSYPGGQRNSPLHF. DNA of the CDR3: TGTGCCAGCAGTTACCCGGGGGGACAGCGAAATTCACCCCTCCACTTT. The genes are TRBV6-6 and TRBJ1-6, with 7 bases that match TRBD1. Trimming at V came to 2 bases and at J to 7 bases, leaving 8 bases not matched to a gene. There are 16 residues in the CDR3. The germline V gene encodes CDR1 MNHNY and CDR2 SVGAGI (reference sequence).

This clone was detected once. This chain uses TRBV29-1 with TRBJ1-4; 7 bases map to TRBD1. Germline lookup yields CDR1 SQVTM and CDR2 ANQGSEA. The CDR3 contains 15 residues. Losses at the gene ends were 2 bases for V and 4 bases for J; bases not matched to a gene: 7. Written as DNA, the CDR3 is TGCAGCGTTGAAACCTCGACAGGGAATAATGAAAAACTGTTTTTT. It is translated as CSVETSTGNNEKLFF.

This chain uses TRBV6-1 with TRBJ2-1; possibly TRBD2 for D (5 bases). Trimming took 11 bases from V and 0 from J, leaving 14 bases between them. Germline CDR1 and CDR2: MNHNS and SASEGT. The CDR3 length is 14 residues. The DNA for the CDR3 is TGTGCCGCCGCCCCGGGGAGCTCCTACAATGAGCAGTTCTTC. Translated: CAAAPGSSYNEQFF.

The sample holds a few counts of this clone. The chain links TRBV30 to TRBJ1-1; the match to TRBD1 covers 7 bases. CDR1 GTSNPN and CDR2 SVGIG come from the germline V gene (reference sequence). The CDR3 runs 16 residues. V lost 2 bases and J lost 1; bases outside the gene matches: 10. The CDR3 sequence is CAWSQGQLRGNTEAFF. CDR3 in DNA: TGTGCCTGGAGTCAGGGACAGCTAAGGGGGAACACTGAAGCTTTCTTT.

This chain joins TRBV5-1 and TRBJ1-2; 7 bases match TRBD1. The CDR3 has 12 amino acids. Trimming cost V 0 bases and J 9 bases; bases outside gene matches: 2. Per the germline V gene, CDR1 is SGHRS and CDR2 is YFSETQ. CDR3 loop: CASSLEGASYTF. The CDR3 DNA reads as TGCGCCAGCAGCTTGGAGGGGGCTAGCTACACCTTC.

Only one count was recorded for this clone. This rearrangement joins TRBV11-2 to TRBJ2-7, with D perhaps being TRBD1 or TRBD2 (6 bases each). CDR3 length: 18 residues. Germline CDR1 and CDR2: SGHAT and FQNNGV. Deletions cut 4 bases from V and 4 bases from J, with 26 bases between. CDR3 in DNA: TGTGCCAGCAGCTCCGTGGGTAGGCCGAGGGGGGCTATATACGAGCAGTACTTC. Its translation is CASSSVGRPRGAIYEQYF.

This sequence joins TRBV7-3 and TRBJ2-3; 13 nucleotides agree with TRBD2. The CDR3 consists of 16 residues. The J segment lost 2 bases and the V segment lost 5 bases, leaving 4 bases of the junction unmatched. Germline V gene data show CDR1 as SGHTA and CDR2 as FQGTGA. In nucleotides, the CDR3 is TGTGCCAGCAGCCCAGGGACTAGCGGGGTCACAGATACGCAGTATTTT. It is translated as CASSPGTSGVTDTQYF.

The chain carries TRBV19 and TRBJ1-3; no clear D gene. Between the trimmed V and J ends, which lost 1 base and 3 bases, there was a span of 4 bases. The CDR3 has 13 residues. Germline lookup yields CDR1 LNHDA and CDR2 SQIVND (reference sequence). The chain's CDR3 is CASSIGGGNTIYF. In DNA form, the CDR3 reads TGTGCCAGTAGTATAGGAGGTGGAAACACCATATATTTT.

This sequence joins TRBV6-5 and TRBJ2-7, with 13 bases fitting TRBD2. Germline loops: CDR1 MNHEY, CDR2 SVGAGI. The CDR3 loop spans 16 amino acids. The V segment lost 2 bases and the J segment 3 bases; nucleotides outside the gene matches: 4. DNA for the CDR3: TGTGCCAGCAGTTACCGCGGACTAGCGGGGGACTACGAGCAGTACTTC. Amino acids: CASSYRGLAGDYEQYF.